The clone carrying this TCR beta chain was seen a single time. The same CDR3 also results from other DNA sequences found in this sample. This specimen comes from a study of blood T cell repertoires in COVID-19. Study in general: The analysed material was cDNA or gDNA that came from T cells, B-cell-depleted T cells, or PBMCs.

In the source study's methods: Reference gene primers were amplified, and this amplification served to estimate nucleated cell counts. Assay: immunoSEQ multiplex PCR; the TCRdb copy retains only in-frame clones and omits some. The V and J calls and clone size were taken over from that table, and D and trimming were inferred from the DNA. The data hold fewer than 25,000 clones, with about 87% observed a single time. This CDR3 is 13 amino acids long. Trimming cost V 6 bases and J 2 bases; bases outside gene matches: 1. Looked up from germline, CDR1 is LNHDA and CDR2 is SQIVND (reference sequence). The V call is TRBV19, the J call TRBJ2-5; 9 nucleotides match TRBD2. Sample: peripheral blood. This receptor was identified in a human donor with active COVID-19. The donor label of this sample is uncertain. The CDR3 here is CASRGLAQETQYF. CDR3 sequence (DNA): TGTGCCAGTAGGGGACTAGCTCAAGAGACCCAGTACTTC.